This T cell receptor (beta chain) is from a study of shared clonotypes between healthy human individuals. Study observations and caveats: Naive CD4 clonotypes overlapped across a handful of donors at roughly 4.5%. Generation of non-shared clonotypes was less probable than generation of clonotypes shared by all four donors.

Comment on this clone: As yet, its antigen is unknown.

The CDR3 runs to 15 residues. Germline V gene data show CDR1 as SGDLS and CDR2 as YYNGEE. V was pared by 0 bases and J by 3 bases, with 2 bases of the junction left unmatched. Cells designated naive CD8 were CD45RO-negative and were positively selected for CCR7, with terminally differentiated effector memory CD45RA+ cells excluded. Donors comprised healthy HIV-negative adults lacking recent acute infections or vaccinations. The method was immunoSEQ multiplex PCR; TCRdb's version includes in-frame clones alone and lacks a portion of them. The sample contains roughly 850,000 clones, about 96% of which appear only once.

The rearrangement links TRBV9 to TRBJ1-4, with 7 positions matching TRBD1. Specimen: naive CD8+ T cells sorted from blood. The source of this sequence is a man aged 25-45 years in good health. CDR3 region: CASSVGGTANEKLFF. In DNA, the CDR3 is TGTGCCAGCAGCGTAGGAGGGACAGCTAATGAAAAACTGTTTTTT.